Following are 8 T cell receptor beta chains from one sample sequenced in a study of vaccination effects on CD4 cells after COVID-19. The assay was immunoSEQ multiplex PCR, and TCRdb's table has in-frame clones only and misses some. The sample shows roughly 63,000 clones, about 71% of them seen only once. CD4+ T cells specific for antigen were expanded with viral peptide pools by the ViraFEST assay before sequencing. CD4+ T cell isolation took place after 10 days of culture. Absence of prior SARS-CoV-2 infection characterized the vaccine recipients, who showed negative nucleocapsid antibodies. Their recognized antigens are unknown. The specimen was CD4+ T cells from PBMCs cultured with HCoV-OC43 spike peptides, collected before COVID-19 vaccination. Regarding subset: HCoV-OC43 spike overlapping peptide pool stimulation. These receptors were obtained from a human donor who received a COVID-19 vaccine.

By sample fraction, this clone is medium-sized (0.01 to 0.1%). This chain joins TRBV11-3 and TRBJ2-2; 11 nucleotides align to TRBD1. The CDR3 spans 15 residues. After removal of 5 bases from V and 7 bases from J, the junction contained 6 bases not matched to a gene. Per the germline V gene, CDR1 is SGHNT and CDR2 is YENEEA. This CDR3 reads CASSVGQGDGGELFF. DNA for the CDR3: TGTGCCAGCAGCGTGGGACAGGGGGATGGCGGGGAGCTGTTTTTT.

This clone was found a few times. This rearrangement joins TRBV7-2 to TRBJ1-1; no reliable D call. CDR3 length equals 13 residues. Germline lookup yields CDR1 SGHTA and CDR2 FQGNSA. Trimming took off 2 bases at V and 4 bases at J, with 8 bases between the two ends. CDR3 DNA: TGTGCCAGCAGCTTAAGGCACCTCACTGAAGCTTTCTTT. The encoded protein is CASSLRHLTEAFF. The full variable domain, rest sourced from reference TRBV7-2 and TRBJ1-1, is GAGVSQSPSNKVTEKGKDVELRCDPISGHTALYWYRQSLGQGLEFLIYFQGNSAPDKSGLPSDRFSAERTGGSVSTLTIQRTQQEDSAVYLCASSLRHLTEAFFGQGTRLTVV.

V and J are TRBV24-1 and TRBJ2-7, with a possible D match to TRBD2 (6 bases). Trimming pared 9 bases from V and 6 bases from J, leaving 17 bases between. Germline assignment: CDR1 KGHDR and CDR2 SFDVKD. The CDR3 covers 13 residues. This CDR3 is CATEHGMGGEQYV. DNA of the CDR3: TGTGCCACCGAACATGGGATGGGGGGCGAGCAGTACGTC.

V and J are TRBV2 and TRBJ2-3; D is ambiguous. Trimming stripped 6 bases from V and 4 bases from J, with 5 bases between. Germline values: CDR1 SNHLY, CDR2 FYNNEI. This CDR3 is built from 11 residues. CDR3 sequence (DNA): TGTGCCAGCAGGAGTTCAGATACGCAGTATTTT. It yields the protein CASRSSDTQYF.

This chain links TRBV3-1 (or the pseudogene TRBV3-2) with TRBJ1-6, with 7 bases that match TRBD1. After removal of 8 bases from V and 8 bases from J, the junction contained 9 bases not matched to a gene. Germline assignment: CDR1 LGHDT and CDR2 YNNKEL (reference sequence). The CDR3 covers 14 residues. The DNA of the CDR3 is TGTGCCAGCGCCGGAAGGGACAGAGATTCACCCCTCCACTTT. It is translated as CASAGRDRDSPLHF.

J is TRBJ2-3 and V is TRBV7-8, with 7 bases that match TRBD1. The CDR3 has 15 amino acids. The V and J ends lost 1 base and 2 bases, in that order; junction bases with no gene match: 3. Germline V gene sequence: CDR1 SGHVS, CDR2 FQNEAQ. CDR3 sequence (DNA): TGTGCCAGCAGCTTAGGGACAGGCTACACAGATACGCAGTATTTT. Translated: CASSLGTGYTDTQYF.

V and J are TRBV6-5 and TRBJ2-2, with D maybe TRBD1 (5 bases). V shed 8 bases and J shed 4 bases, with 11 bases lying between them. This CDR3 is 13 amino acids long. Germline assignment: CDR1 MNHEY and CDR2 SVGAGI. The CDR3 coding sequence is TGTGCCAGCCGCAGGACACTCACCGGGGAGCTGTTTTTT. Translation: CASRRTLTGELFF.

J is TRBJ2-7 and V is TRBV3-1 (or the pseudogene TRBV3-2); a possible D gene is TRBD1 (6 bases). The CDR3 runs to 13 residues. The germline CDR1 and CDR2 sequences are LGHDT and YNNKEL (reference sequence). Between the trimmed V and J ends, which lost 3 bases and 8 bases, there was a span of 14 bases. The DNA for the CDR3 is TGTGCCAGCAGCCAGTCCTTCAGGGGTCAGCAGTACGTC. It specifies CASSQSFRGQQYV.